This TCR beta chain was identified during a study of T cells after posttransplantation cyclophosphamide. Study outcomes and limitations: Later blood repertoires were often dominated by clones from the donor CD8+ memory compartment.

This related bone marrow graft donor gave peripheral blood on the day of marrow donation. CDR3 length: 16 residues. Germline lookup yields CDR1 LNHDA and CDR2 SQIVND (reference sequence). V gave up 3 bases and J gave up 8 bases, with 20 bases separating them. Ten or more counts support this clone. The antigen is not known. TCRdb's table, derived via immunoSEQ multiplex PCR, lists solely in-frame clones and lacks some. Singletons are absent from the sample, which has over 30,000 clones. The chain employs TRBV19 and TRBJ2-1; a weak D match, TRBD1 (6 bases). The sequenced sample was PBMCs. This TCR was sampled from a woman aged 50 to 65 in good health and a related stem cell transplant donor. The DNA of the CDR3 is TGTGCCAGTAGTATGGGTACAGGGCTCAGGGGCCATGAGCAGTTCTTC. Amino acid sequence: CASSMGTGLRGHEQFF.